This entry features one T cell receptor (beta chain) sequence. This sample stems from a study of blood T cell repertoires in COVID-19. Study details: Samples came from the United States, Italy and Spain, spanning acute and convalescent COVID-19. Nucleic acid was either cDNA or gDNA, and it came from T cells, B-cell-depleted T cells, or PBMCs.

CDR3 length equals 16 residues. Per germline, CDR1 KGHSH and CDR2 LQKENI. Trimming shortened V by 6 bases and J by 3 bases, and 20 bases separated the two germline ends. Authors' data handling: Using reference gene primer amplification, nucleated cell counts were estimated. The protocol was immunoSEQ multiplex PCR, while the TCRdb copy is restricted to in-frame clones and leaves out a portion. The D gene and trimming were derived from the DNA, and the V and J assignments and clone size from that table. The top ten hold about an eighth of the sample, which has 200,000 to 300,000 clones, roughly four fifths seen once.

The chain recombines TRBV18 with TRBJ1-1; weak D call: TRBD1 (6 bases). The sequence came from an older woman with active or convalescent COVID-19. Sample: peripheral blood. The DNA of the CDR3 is TGTGCCAGCTCCCGATCACAGGGAAACATGGACACTGAAGCTTTCTTT. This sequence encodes CASSRSQGNMDTEAFF.